The following is a T cell receptor (beta chain) sequence with its context. The antigen is undetermined. This specimen comes from a study of T cell responses to AZD1222 COVID-19 vaccine. Notes on the study in general: The study found Spike-specific TCR breadth and depth rose after two AZD1222 doses. Without day 14 samples, only post-peak T cell repertoires were studied. Among the donors, most were white British and more were female, and clonal diversity was possibly underestimated. Among spike-specific TCRs, nearly half reportedly target unmutated variant regions.

Germline V gene sequence: CDR1 SQVTM, CDR2 ANQGSEA. The CDR3 covers 13 residues. V shed 7 bases, J shed 5 bases, and the junction held 7 bases outside the gene matches. Generated by immunoSEQ multiplex PCR, the TCRdb table keeps only in-frame clones and is missing some. Among some 80,000 clones, 80% to 90% were seen once, and the ten largest hold 7%. This chain links TRBV29-1 with TRBJ1-1; TRBD1 agrees at 10 bases. The material sequenced was peripheral blood, taken on day 0 of AZD1222 vaccination. The receptor's source is an adult in good health. The CDR3 DNA is TGCAGCGGACGGACAGGGGGAGGAACTGAAGCTTTCTTT. Translated, it gives CSGRTGGGTEAFF.